These T cell receptor beta chains were read from a single sample in a study of identical twins' blood T cells. TCRdb ran MiXCR on the 5' RACE reads and lists one entry per CDR3 protein. The sample consists of about 370,000 distinct CDR3 sequences, about 28% of them appearing once. Sequencing was performed on PBMCs. These receptors were obtained from a woman aged 18-55 years in good health. Each CDR3 is given with its conserved first and last residue. D genes are given only for firm matches. Clone size is stated in some rows and not others, as once, few, many or a class when expanded.

TRBD2	TRBV7-9	NA	TRBJ2-1	CASSSAPLAGGPNEQFF	TGTGCCAGCAGCTCCGCCCCGCTAGCGGGAGGGCCCAATGAGCAGTTCTTC
TRBD1	TRBV5-1	NA	TRBJ1-1	CASSRTGQASNTEAFF	TGCGCCAGCAGCCGGACGGGACAGGCTTCGAACACTGAAGCTTTCTTT
NA	TRBV3-1	NA	TRBJ2-7	CASSQDFGLSYEQYF	TGTGCCAGCAGCCAAGATTTTGGCCTCTCCTACGAGCAGTACTTC
NA	TRBV12-3/TRBV12-4	many	TRBJ1-6	CASSPSSYNSPLHF	TGTGCCAGCAGTCCGAGCTCCTATAATTCACCCCTCCACTTT
TRBD1	TRBV20-1	NA	TRBJ2-3	CSARPTPGQGPSTYTDTQYF	TGCAGTGCTAGACCCACACCGGGACAGGGGCCTAGCACCTACACAGATACGCAGTATTTT
TRBD2	TRBV2	few	TRBJ2-3	CASSLGLAVNTDTQYF	TGTGCCAGCAGTCTAGGACTAGCGGTGAACACAGATACGCAGTATTTT
NA	TRBV29-1	many	TRBJ1-3	CSTRTGNSGNTIYF	TGCAGCACTCGGACGGGGAACTCTGGAAACACCATATATTTT
TRBD1	TRBV19	once	TRBJ2-1	CASSFGTARSYNEQFF	TGTGCCAGTAGTTTTGGGACAGCCCGCTCCTACAATGAGCAGTTCTTC
TRBD1	TRBV20-1	few	TRBJ2-3	CSASENRGADTQYF	TGCAGTGCTAGTGAGAACAGGGGAGCAGATACGCAGTATTTT
TRBD1	TRBV4-2	NA	TRBJ1-5	CTSSPGTGFGQPQHF	TGTACCAGCAGCCCAGGGACAGGGTTCGGTCAGCCCCAGCATTTT
NA	TRBV20-1	few	TRBJ1-1	CSARAKQGTEAFF	TGCAGTGCTAGGGCTAAACAGGGCACTGAAGCTTTCTTT